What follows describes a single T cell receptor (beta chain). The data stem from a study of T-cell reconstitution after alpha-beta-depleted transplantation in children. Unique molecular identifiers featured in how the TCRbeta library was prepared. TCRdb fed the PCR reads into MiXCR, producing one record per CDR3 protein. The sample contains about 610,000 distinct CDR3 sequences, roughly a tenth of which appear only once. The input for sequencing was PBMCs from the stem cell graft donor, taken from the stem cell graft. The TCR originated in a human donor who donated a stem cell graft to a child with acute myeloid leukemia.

CDR3 sequence reads: CASSFGRERSYEQYF. CDR3 DNA sequence: TGTGCCAGCAGTTTCGGCCGGGAGCGTTCGTACGAGCAGTACTTC. The chain uses TRBV28 and TRBJ2-7, with a weak D call TRBD2 (6 bases). Trimming took 3 bases from V and 4 from J, leaving 16 bases between them. Germline V gene sequence: CDR1 MDHEN, CDR2 SYDVKM. This CDR3 spans 15 amino acids.